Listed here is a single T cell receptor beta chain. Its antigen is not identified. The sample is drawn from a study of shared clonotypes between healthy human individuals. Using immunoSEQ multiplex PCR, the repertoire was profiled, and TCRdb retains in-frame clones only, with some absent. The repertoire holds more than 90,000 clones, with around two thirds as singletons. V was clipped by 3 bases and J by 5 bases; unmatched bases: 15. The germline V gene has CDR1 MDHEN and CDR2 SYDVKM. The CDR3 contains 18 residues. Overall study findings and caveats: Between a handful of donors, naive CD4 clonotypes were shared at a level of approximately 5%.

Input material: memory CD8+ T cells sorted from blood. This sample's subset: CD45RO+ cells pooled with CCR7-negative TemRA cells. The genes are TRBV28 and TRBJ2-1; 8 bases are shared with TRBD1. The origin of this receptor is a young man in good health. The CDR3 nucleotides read TGTGCCAGCAGTTTTCTTCTTCGGACAGGGCTGTATGACAATGAGCAGTTCTTC. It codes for CASSFLLRTGLYDNEQFF.